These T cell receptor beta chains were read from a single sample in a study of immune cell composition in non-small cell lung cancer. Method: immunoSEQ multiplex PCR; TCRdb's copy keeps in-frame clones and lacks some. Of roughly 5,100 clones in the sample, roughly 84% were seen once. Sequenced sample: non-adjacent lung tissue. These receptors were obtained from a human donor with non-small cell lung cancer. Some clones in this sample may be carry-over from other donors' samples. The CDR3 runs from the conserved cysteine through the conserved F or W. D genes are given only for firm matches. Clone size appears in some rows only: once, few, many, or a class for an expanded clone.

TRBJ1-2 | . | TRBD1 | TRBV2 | CASSEQGLFYGYTF | TGTGCCAGCAGCGAACAGGGGCTCTTCTATGGCTACACCTTC
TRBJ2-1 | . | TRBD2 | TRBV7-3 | CASSPGLGVDEQFF | TGTGCCAGCAGCCCGGGACTAGGAGTAGATGAGCAGTTCTTC
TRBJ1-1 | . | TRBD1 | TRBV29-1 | CSGRDRGSGEAFF | TGCAGCGGGAGGGACAGGGGGTCGGGTGAAGCTTTCTTT
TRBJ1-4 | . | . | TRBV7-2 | CASSTGSNEKLFF | TGTGCCAGCAGCACAGGATCGAATGAAAAACTGTTTTTT
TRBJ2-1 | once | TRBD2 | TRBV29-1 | CSVDRGGASNEQFF | TGCAGCGTTGATCGCGGGGGGGCCTCTAATGAGCAGTTCTTC
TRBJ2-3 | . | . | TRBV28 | CASSPPSALTDTQYF | TGTGCCAGCAGCCCCCCTAGCGCACTCACAGATACGCAGTATTTT
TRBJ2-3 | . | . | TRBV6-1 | CASSAFWTARADTQYF | TGTGCCAGCAGTGCTTTTTGGACAGCGAGGGCAGATACGCAGTATTTT
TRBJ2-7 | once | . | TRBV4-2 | CASSQVSGGGNYEQYF | TGTGCCAGCAGCCAAGTCTCCGGGGGAGGTAACTACGAGCAGTACTTC
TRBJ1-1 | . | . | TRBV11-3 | CASSLGRNTEAFF | TGTGCCAGCAGCTTAGGGAGGAACACTGAAGCTTTCTTT
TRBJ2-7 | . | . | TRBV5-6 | CASSLWSEQYF | TGTGCCAGCAGCTTGTGGAGCGAGCAGTACTTC
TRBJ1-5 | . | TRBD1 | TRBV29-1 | CSVILVGQGAGNQPQHF | TGCAGCGTCATTTTGGTGGGACAGGGGGCTGGCAATCAGCCCCAGCATTTT
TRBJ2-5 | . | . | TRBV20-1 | CSARGAATQYF | TGCAGTGCTCGAGGAGCGGCGACCCAGTACTTC
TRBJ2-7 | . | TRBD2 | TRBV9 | CASSAGTSGYEQYF | TGTGCCAGCAGCGCCGGGACTAGCGGTTACGAGCAGTACTTC
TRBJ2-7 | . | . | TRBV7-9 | CASSAPSAGLYEQYF | TGTGCCAGCAGCGCCCCGTCCGCGGGACTCTACGAGCAGTACTTC
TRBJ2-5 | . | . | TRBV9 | CASSTDTTSWETQYF | TGTGCCAGCAGCACCGATACCACTTCGTGGGAGACCCAGTACTTC
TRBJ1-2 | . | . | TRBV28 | CASSLTGKNYGYTF | TGTGCCAGCAGTTTAACAGGCAAGAACTATGGCTACACCTTC
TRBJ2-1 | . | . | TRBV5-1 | CASLGSGYNEQFF | TGCGCCAGCTTAGGCTCCGGGTACAATGAGCAGTTCTTC
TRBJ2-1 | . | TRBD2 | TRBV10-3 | CATLSGGGSNEQFF | TGTGCCACCCTTAGCGGGGGGGGATCCAATGAGCAGTTCTTC
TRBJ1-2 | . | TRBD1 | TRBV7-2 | CASSLASQGLGGYTF | TGTGCCAGCAGCTTAGCCTCACAGGGGTTAGGTGGCTACACCTTC
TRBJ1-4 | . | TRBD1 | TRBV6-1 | CASSQFDRGGEKLFF | TGTGCCAGCAGTCAATTCGACAGGGGAGGTGAAAAACTGTTTTTT
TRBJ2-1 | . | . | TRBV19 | CASSFGLADEQFF | TGTGCCAGTAGTTTTGGGCTAGCCGATGAGCAGTTCTTC
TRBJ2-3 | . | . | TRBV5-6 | CASSGLIGDTQYF | TGTGCCAGCAGCGGACTCATTGGAGATACGCAGTATTTT
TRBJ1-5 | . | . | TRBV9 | CASSVDIGGNQPQHF | TGTGCCAGCAGCGTAGATATAGGGGGCAATCAGCCCCAGCATTTT
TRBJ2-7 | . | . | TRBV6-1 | CASSPNQSRGEQYF | TGTGCCAGCAGTCCTAACCAATCGCGGGGAGAGCAGTACTTC
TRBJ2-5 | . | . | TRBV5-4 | CASSSPWGGAAGIETQYF | TGTGCCAGCAGCTCCCCGTGGGGGGGGGCCGCCGGTATAGAGACCCAGTACTTC
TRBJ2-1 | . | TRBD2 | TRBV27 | CASPGLADYNEQFF | TGTGCCAGCCCTGGACTAGCGGATTACAATGAGCAGTTCTTC
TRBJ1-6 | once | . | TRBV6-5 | CASSYSIRLESPLHF | TGTGCCAGCAGTTACTCGATCAGGTTGGAATCACCCCTCCACTTT
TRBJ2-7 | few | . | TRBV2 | CASRIEGTTYEQYF | TGTGCCAGCAGGATAGAAGGGACAACCTACGAGCAGTACTTC
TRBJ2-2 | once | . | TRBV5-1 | CASSLIWRDTGELFF | TGCGCCAGCAGCTTGATCTGGAGGGACACCGGGGAGCTGTTTTTT
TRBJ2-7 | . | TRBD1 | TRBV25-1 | CASGPGTASYEQYF | TGTGCCAGCGGCCCCGGGACAGCCTCCTACGAGCAGTACTTC
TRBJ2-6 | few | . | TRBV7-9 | CASSSIEGGSGANVLTF | TGTGCCAGCAGCTCGATAGAAGGGGGCTCTGGGGCCAACGTCCTGACTTTC
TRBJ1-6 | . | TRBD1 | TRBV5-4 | CASSSQGAPYNSPLHF | TGTGCCAGCAGCTCCCAGGGGGCGCCCTATAATTCACCCCTCCACTTT
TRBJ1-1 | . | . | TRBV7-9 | CASSPYFNTEAFF | TGTGCCAGCAGCCCGTACTTTAACACTGAAGCTTTCTTT
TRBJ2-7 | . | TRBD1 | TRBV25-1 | CASSECLLRDSSYEQYF | TGTGCCAGCAGTGAATGCCTCCTCCGGGACAGCTCCTACGAGCAGTACTTC
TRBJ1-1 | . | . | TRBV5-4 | CASSNRVGEAFF | TGTGCCAGCAGCAACAGGGTGGGAGAAGCTTTCTTT
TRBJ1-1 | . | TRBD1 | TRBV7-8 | CASSSGQGVNTEAFF | TGTGCCAGCAGCTCGGGACAGGGGGTGAACACTGAAGCTTTCTTT
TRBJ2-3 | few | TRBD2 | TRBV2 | CASRLEGLAGEDTQYF | TGTGCCAGCAGGTTGGAGGGGCTAGCGGGGGAAGATACGCAGTATTTT
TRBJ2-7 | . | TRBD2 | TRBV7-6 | CASSPGTSVRSEQYF | TGTGCCAGCAGCCCCGGGACTAGCGTTCGGTCCGAGCAGTACTTC
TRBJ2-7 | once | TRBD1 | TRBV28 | CASKPGGGEQYF | TGTGCCAGCAAGCCAGGGGGCGGGGAGCAGTACTTC
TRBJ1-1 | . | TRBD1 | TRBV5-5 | CASSFSTGELQEAFF | TGTGCCAGCAGCTTCTCAACAGGGGAATTACAAGAAGCTTTCTTT
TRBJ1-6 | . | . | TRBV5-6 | CASSNMQGYNSPLHF | TGTGCCAGCAGCAATATGCAGGGTTATAATTCACCCCTCCACTTT
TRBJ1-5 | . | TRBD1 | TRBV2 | CASSAGQGPNQPQHF | TGTGCCAGCAGTGCCGGACAGGGCCCGAATCAGCCCCAGCATTTT
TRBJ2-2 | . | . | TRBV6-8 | CASSYSGSLSNTGELFF | TGTGCCAGCAGTTACTCGGGGAGTCTCTCGAACACCGGGGAGCTGTTTTTT
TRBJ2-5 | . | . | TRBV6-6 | CASSYELQETQYF | TGTGCCAGCAGTTACGAGTTACAAGAGACCCAGTACTTC
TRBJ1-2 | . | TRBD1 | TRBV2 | CASRGQGTYGYTF | TGTGCCAGCAGAGGACAGGGGACCTATGGCTACACCTTC
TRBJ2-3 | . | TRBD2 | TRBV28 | CASSTQGLAGARTSTDTQYF | TGTGCCAGCAGTACCCAGGGACTAGCGGGAGCTCGGACTAGCACAGATACGCAGTATTTT
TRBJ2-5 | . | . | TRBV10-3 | CAISETNRGGETQYF | TGTGCCATCAGTGAAACCAACAGGGGAGGAGAGACCCAGTACTTC
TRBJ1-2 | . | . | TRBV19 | CASSSWGLSNGYTF | TGTGCCAGTAGTTCCTGGGGACTGTCCAATGGCTACACCTTC
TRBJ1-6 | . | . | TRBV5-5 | CASSPLPGSMSPLHF | TGTGCCAGCAGCCCCCTCCCAGGATCGATGTCACCCCTCCACTTT
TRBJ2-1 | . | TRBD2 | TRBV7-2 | CASSWAGGEQFF | TGTGCCAGCAGCTGGGCGGGGGGTGAGCAGTTCTTC
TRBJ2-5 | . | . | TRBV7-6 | CASSSAPGNTQYF | TGTGCCAGCAGCTCCGCCCCAGGGAACACCCAGTACTTC
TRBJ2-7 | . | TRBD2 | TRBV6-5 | CASSRLAGEQYF | TGTGCCAGCAGTCGATTAGCGGGTGAGCAGTACTTC
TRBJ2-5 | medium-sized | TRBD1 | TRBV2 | CASSDLTTGAQETQYF | TGTGCCAGCAGTGATTTAACGACAGGGGCTCAGGAGACCCAGTACTTC